These 28 T cell receptor beta chains were sequenced from one sample in a study of cytomegalovirus exposure and HLA in healthy donors. 60 Vbeta and 13 Jbeta primers were used in PCR. Assay used: immunoSEQ multiplex PCR; TCRdb lists only in-frame clones, some missing. The sample consists of over 150,000 clones, approximately 84% of them appearing once. Sequenced: PBMCs. These receptors were taken from a boy aged 2 to 9 in good health and CMV-seronegative.

The V and J genes are TRBV5-4 and TRBJ2-1, with 9 bases lining up with TRBD2. From germline, CDR1 is SGHNT and CDR2 YYREEE (reference sequence). V trimming: 4 bases; J trimming: 7 bases; junction bases outside the gene matches: 6. CDR3 size: 14 residues. The CDR3: CASSIGLARNEQFF. The DNA for the CDR3 is TGTGCCAGCAGCATAGGACTAGCGAGAAATGAGCAGTTCTTC.

The chain carries TRBV29-1 and TRBJ2-1, with TRBD1 as a possible D gene (6 bases). The V end was cut by 8 bases, the J end by 1 base, with 15 bases between. CDR3 length: 14 amino acids. Germline CDR1 is SQVTM and CDR2 is ANQGSEA. The CDR3 DNA reads as TGCAGCTTTCTGACAGGAGATTCCTACAATGAGCAGTTCTTC. Translation gives CSFLTGDSYNEQFF.

The V gene is TRBV15, the J gene TRBJ2-3, with 15 bases fitting TRBD2. The ends lost 3 bases at V and 1 base at J; junction bases unmatched: 14. The CDR3 totals 21 residues. CDR1 LNHNV and CDR2 YYDKDF come from the germline V gene (reference sequence). CDR3 sequence (DNA): TGTGCCACCAGCAGGGCAAGGGGACTAGCGGGAGGAGGCCGGCGCACAGATACGCAGTATTTT. Translating it yields CATSRARGLAGGGRRTDTQYF.

V gene TRBV10-3 combines with J gene TRBJ2-5; 9 nucleotides match TRBD2. Unmatched junction bases numbered 9, after V lost 2 bases and J lost 5 bases. The CDR3 length is 16 residues. From germline, CDR1 is ENHRY and CDR2 SYGVKD. CDR3 sequence (DNA): TGTGCCATCAGTGAGGAAATTAGCGGGAGCTCTGAGACCCAGTACTTC. This gives the protein CAISEEISGSSETQYF.

Written as DNA, the CDR3 is TGTGCCAGCAGCTTAGCGGGAGAGATTTCCTACGAGCAGTACTTC. It translates to CASSLAGEISYEQYF. V gene TRBV6-5 combines with J gene TRBJ2-7; 9 positions agree with TRBD2. Germline loops: CDR1 MNHEY, CDR2 SVGAGI. Trimming at V came to 6 bases and at J to 1 base, leaving 7 bases not matched to a gene. The CDR3 totals 15 residues.

This rearrangement joins TRBV4-1 to TRBJ2-5, with 9 positions matching TRBD1. J lost 5 bases, V lost 0 bases, and 10 bases had no gene match. The CDR3 consists of 17 residues. The germline CDR1 and CDR2 sequences are MGHRA and YSYEKL. For the CDR3, the DNA is TGCGCCAGCAGCCAAGACGGGGCCGGGACAGGGAGGGAGACCCAGTACTTC. Translation: CASSQDGAGTGRETQYF.

The chain couples TRBV5-1 to TRBJ2-1, with D perhaps TRBD2 (5 bases). The V and J ends lost 4 bases and 5 bases respectively, with 13 bases between them. The CDR3 loop spans 14 amino acids. The germline V gene has CDR1 SGHRS and CDR2 YFSETQ. CDR3 DNA sequence: TGCGCCAGCAGCATAGGACTGGCGAACAATGAGCAGTTCTTC. Translated, it gives CASSIGLANNEQFF. Full variable domain (missing parts from reference TRBV5-1 and TRBJ2-1): KAGVTQTPRYLIKTRGQQVTLSCSPISGHRSVSWYQQTPGQGLQFLFEYFSETQRNKGNFPGRFSGRQFSNSRSEMNVSTLELGDSALYLCASSIGLANNEQFFGPGTRLTVL.

This chain joins TRBV5-1 and TRBJ2-5, with 8 bases fitting TRBD2. The J segment lost 1 base and the V segment lost 4 bases, leaving 6 bases of the junction unmatched. This CDR3 is 15 amino acids long. Per the germline V gene, CDR1 is SGHRS and CDR2 is YFSETQ. The CDR3 DNA reads as TGCGCCAGCAGCCCGTTTAGCGGGATCCAAGAGACCCAGTACTTC. Protein: CASSPFSGIQETQYF.

The CDR3 coding sequence is TGCAGCGTTGAAACACAGATCAATGAGCAGTTCTTC. Translated, it gives CSVETQINEQFF. The genes are TRBV29-1 and TRBJ2-1, with no clear D. Trimming removed 2 bases from V and 6 bases from J, with 8 bases in between. The CDR3 covers 12 residues. Germline V gives CDR1 SQVTM, CDR2 ANQGSEA.

The CDR3 DNA is TGTGCCAGCAGTGAACCCGGGACAGGGTTTGATGGCTACACCTTC. Translated: CASSEPGTGFDGYTF. V gene TRBV6-1 combines with J gene TRBJ1-2; 9 bases fit TRBD1. Germline V gene sequence: CDR1 MNHNS, CDR2 SASEGT. After removal of 2 bases from V and 6 bases from J, the junction contained 7 bases not matched to a gene. There are 15 residues in the CDR3.

In this sample, this clone turned up a few times. V and J are TRBV2 and TRBJ2-7; possible D gene TRBD2, 5 bases. This CDR3 region has 11 residues. The V end lost 6 bases, the J end lost 5 bases, and 8 bases lay between the germline ends. Germline V CDR1 and CDR2: SNHLY, FYNNEI. This chain's CDR3 is CASSYGDEQYF. Written as DNA, the CDR3 is TGTGCCAGCAGCTACGGGGACGAGCAGTACTTC.

This chain links TRBV14 with TRBJ2-3; weak D call: TRBD2 (5 bases). V shed 4 bases and J shed 4 bases, with 12 bases lying between them. The CDR3 has 14 residues. Germline CDR1 and CDR2: SGHDN and FVKESK. The chain's CDR3 is CASSRVAGPDTQYF. CDR3 nucleotide sequence: TGTGCCAGCAGCCGTGTCGCGGGCCCAGATACGCAGTATTTT.

The chain employs TRBV29-1 and TRBJ2-5; TRBD1 matches 8 bases. Germline V gives CDR1 SQVTM, CDR2 ANQGSEA. Trimming removed 7 bases from V and 4 bases from J; junction bases left unmatched: 8. This CDR3 has 13 amino acids. CDR3 nucleotide sequence: TGCAGCGCCGGGGCAGGGGGCTTAGAGACCCAGTACTTC. Its translation is CSAGAGGLETQYF. Variable domain in full (rest from reference TRBV29-1 and TRBJ2-5): SAVISQKPSRDICQRGTSLTIQCQVDSQVTMMFWYRQQPGQSLTLIATANQGSEATYESGFVIDKFPISRPNLTFSTLTVSNMSPEDSSIYLCSAGAGGLETQYFGPGTRLLVL.

The chain has TRBV5-1 and TRBJ1-2; 7 bases match TRBD1. Trimming took 3 bases from V and 6 from J; bases not matched to a gene: 5. The CDR3 runs to 13 residues. Germline V gene data show CDR1 as SGHRS and CDR2 as YFSETQ. CDR3 amino acids: CASSSATGNGYTF. In nucleotides, the CDR3 is TGCGCCAGCAGCTCAGCGACAGGGAATGGCTACACCTTC.

The rearrangement uses TRBV15 and TRBJ2-7, with D possibly matching TRBD1 (5 bases). V lost 4 bases and J lost 6, with 7 bases in between. Germline CDR1 reads LNHNV; CDR2 reads YYDKDF (reference sequence). The CDR3 is 11 residues long. CDR3 residues: CATSKGVEQYF. CDR3 nucleotides: TGTGCCACCAGCAAAGGGGTCGAGCAGTACTTC.

The chain carries TRBV5-1 and TRBJ2-7; 8 nucleotides match TRBD2. With 0 bases clipped from V and 3 bases from J, the junction kept 5 bases outside the gene matches. This CDR3 comprises 15 residues. Germline loops: CDR1 SGHRS, CDR2 YFSETQ. The CDR3 DNA reads TGCGCCAGCAGCTTGGCCGCCGGGACTAGCTACGAGCAGTACTTC. Protein sequence: CASSLAAGTSYEQYF.

Regarding this clone: Other DNA sequences in this sample translate to the same CDR3. This chain links TRBV6-5 with TRBJ2-5; tentative D call: TRBD1 (6 bases). The J call could be wrong; TRBJ2-7 is a better fit for the DNA end. Germline values: CDR1 MNHEY, CDR2 SVGAGI. The CDR3 is 15 residues long. The CDR3 bases are TGTGCCAGCAGTTATTTGACAGGAAGCTCCTACGAGCAGTACTTC. It codes for CASSYLTGSSYEQYF.

The J gene is TRBJ1-5, the V gene TRBV7-6; D unresolved. The V and J ends lost 5 bases and 6 bases respectively, with 8 bases between them. The CDR3 is 12 amino acids. Looked up from germline, CDR1 is SGHVS and CDR2 is FNYEAQ. The DNA for the CDR3 is TGTGCCAGCAGCCGAGCGGGTCAGCCCCAGCATTTT. Its translation: CASSRAGQPQHF.

The chain has TRBV10-3 and TRBJ2-7, with D perhaps TRBD2 (5 bases). CDR1 ENHRY and CDR2 SYGVKD come from the germline V gene. This CDR3 contains 13 residues. V was pared by 0 bases and J by 4 bases, with 7 bases between. The CDR3 DNA reads TGTGCCATCAGTGAGTCTGGGAGTTACGAGCAGTACTTC. Protein product: CAISESGSYEQYF.

This chain connects TRBV7-9 to TRBJ2-1; 8 bases are shared with TRBD1. After removal of 1 base from V and 3 bases from J, the junction contained 2 bases not matched to a gene. Germline CDR1 SEHNR, CDR2 FQNEAQ (reference sequence). The CDR3 spans 15 residues. Written as DNA, the CDR3 is TGTGCCAGCAGCTTAGTAGGACAGGGCTACAATGAGCAGTTCTTC. This sequence encodes CASSLVGQGYNEQFF.

The chain uses TRBV6-1 and TRBJ2-5; the D gene is possibly TRBD2 (6 bases). The last part of the DNA fits TRBJ2-7 better; the J call may be wrong. Germline V gene lookup returns CDR1 MNHNS and CDR2 SASEGT. This CDR3 is 13 amino acids long. The CDR3 coding sequence is TGTGCCAGCAGCTTACGCGGGGTCTACGAGCAGTACTTC. This gives the protein CASSLRGVYEQYF.

The rearrangement joins TRBV2 to TRBJ2-6, with a possible D match to TRBD1 (6 bases). Trimming stripped 5 bases from V and 2 bases from J, with 10 bases between. The CDR3 sequence is 15 residues long. CDR1 SNHLY and CDR2 FYNNEI come from the germline V gene. The CDR3 sequence: CASSIYRAGANVLTF. CDR3 in DNA: TGTGCCAGCAGTATCTACAGGGCTGGGGCCAACGTCCTGACTTTC.

This clone appeared once. The chain has TRBV5-1 and TRBJ1-2; 10 nucleotides align to TRBD1. CDR3 length: 14 amino acids. Germline CDR1 SGHRS, CDR2 YFSETQ. The V gene end was trimmed by 5 bases and the J gene end by 3 bases; junction bases not matched to a gene: 4. CDR3 region: CASRAGTGDYGYTF. CDR3 bases: TGCGCCAGCAGGGCCGGGACAGGGGACTATGGCTACACCTTC.

V and J are TRBV9 and TRBJ2-3, with D possibly matching TRBD2 (5 bases). The CDR3 spans 15 residues. V was cut by 3 bases and J by 0 bases, with 11 bases left in between. CDR1 SGDLS and CDR2 YYNGEE come from the germline V gene. The CDR3 reads CASSERASSTDTQYF. Written as DNA, the CDR3 is TGTGCCAGCAGCGAGAGGGCTTCTAGCACAGATACGCAGTATTTT.

This rearrangement joins TRBV10-3 to TRBJ2-7, with 9 bases identical to TRBD2. The CDR3 is 15 residues long. The V gene's germline CDR1 is ENHRY and CDR2 SYGVKD. The V gene end was trimmed by 3 bases and the J gene end by 6 bases; junction bases not matched to a gene: 9. The CDR3 DNA reads TGTGCCATCAGTGAAAGAGGACTAGCGAGGGGCGAGCAGTACTTC. Its translation is CAISERGLARGEQYF.

This clone was recorded a few times. The V and J genes are TRBV7-9 and TRBJ1-5; 7 positions agree with TRBD1. The CDR3 runs to 12 residues. Germline trimming cut 4 bases from V and 7 bases from J; bases unmatched to any gene: 1. The V gene's germline CDR1 is SEHNR and CDR2 FQNEAQ (reference sequence). CDR3 in amino acids: CASSSTGQPQHF. The CDR3 DNA reads as TGTGCCAGCAGCTCGACAGGGCAGCCCCAGCATTTT. Together with reference TRBV7-9 and TRBJ1-5, the CDR3 gives the full variable domain: DTGVSQNPRHKITKRGQNVTFRCDPISEHNRLYWYRQTLGQGPEFLTYFQNEAQLEKSRLLSDRFSAERPKGSFSTLEIQRTEQGDSAMYLCASSSTGQPQHFGDGTRLSIL.

The V call is TRBV5-1, the J call TRBJ2-5, with D perhaps matching TRBD1 (5 bases). The closer fit of TRBJ2-7 to the DNA end suggests the J call may be wrong. Germline CDR1 SGHRS, CDR2 YFSETQ. This CDR3 has 12 amino acids. CDR3 protein: CASSFRVGEQYF. The CDR3 nucleotides are TGCGCCAGCAGCTTCAGGGTGGGCGAGCAGTACTTC.

This clone turned up a few times. The chain links TRBV14 to TRBJ2-6, with TRBD1 matching 9 bases. The trim removed 4 bases at V and 4 bases at J, leaving 5 bases unmatched. Germline lookup yields CDR1 SGHDN and CDR2 FVKESK. The CDR3 loop spans 16 amino acids. The DNA of the CDR3 is TGTGCCAGCAGCCTCGGACAGGGGACCGGGGCCAACGTCCTGACTTTC. Translating it yields CASSLGQGTGANVLTF. The whole variable domain, remainder taken from reference TRBV14 and TRBJ2-6, is EAGVTQFPSHSVIEKGQTVTLRCDPISGHDNLYWYRRVMGKEIKFLLHFVKESKQDESGMPNNRFLAERTGGTYSTLKVQPAELEDSGVYFCASSLGQGTGANVLTFGAGSRLTVL.